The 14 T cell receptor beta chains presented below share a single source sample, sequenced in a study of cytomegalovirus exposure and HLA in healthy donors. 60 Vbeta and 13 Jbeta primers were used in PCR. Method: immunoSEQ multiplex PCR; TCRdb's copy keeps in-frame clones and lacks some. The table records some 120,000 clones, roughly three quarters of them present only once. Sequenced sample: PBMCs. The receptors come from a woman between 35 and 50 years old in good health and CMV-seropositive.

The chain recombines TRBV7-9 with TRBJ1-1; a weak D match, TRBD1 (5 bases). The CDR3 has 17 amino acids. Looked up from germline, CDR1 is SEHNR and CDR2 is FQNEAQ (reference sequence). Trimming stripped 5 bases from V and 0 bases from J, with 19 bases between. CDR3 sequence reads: CASSPSRGGIMNTEAFF. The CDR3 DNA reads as TGTGCCAGCAGCCCTAGCCGGGGGGGAATAATGAACACTGAAGCTTTCTTT.

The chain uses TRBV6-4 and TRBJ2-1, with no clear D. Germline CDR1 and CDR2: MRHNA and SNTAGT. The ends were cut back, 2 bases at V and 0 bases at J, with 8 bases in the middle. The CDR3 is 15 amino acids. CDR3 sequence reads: CASSDEVSSYNEQFF. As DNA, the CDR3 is TGTGCCAGCAGTGACGAGGTGAGCTCCTACAATGAGCAGTTCTTC.

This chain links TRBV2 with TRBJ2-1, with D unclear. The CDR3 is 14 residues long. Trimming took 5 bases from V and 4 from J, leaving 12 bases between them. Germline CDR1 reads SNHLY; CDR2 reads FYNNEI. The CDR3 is CASSNNYEYNEQFF. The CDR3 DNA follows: TGTGCCAGCAGTAATAACTATGAGTACAATGAGCAGTTCTTC.

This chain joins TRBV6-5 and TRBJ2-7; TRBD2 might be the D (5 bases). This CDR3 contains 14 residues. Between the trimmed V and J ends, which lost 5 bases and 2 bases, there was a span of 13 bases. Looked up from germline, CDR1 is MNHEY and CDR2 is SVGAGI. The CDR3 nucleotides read TGTGCCAGCAGTACCTGGACGGGAACCTACGAGCAGTACTTC. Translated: CASSTWTGTYEQYF.

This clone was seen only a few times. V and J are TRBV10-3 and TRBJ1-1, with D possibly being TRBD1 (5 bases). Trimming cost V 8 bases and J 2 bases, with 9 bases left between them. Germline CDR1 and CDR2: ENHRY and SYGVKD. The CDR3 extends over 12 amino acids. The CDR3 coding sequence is TGTGCCATCGCAGGGACTAACACTGAAGCTTTCTTT. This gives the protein CAIAGTNTEAFF.

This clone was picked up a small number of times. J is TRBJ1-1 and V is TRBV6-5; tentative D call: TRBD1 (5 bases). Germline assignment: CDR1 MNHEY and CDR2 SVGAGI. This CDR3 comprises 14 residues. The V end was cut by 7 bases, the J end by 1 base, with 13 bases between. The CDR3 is CASMKGLGNTEAFF. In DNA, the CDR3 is TGTGCCAGCATGAAGGGGCTCGGGAACACTGAAGCTTTCTTT.

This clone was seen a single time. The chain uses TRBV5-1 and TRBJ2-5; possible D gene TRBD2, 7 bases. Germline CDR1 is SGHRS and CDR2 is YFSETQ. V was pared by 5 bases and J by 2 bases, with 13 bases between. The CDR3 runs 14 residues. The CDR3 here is CASRGGTTQETQYF. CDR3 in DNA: TGCGCCAGCAGAGGGGGGACTACTCAAGAGACCCAGTACTTC.

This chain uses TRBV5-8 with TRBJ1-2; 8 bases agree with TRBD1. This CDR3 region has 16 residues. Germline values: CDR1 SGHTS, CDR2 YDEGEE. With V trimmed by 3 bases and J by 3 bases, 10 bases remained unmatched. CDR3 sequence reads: CASSWIGQGAHYGYTF. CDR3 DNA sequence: TGTGCCAGCAGCTGGATCGGGCAGGGGGCACACTATGGCTACACCTTC.

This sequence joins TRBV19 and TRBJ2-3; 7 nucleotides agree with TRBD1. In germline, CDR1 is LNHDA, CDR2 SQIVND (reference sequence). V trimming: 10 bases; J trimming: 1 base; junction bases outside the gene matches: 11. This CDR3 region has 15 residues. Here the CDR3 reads CAKPRGGSGTDTQYF. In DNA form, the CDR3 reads TGTGCCAAGCCGAGAGGGGGCTCGGGCACAGATACGCAGTATTTT.

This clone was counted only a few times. The CDR3 nucleotides are TGTGCCTCAAGGAGGCTACAGCCCCAAGAGACCCAGTACTTC. Protein sequence: CASRRLQPQETQYF. The chain has TRBV2 and TRBJ2-5; tentative D call: TRBD2 (5 bases). Germline V lookup: CDR1 SNHLY, CDR2 FYNNEI. V was clipped by 11 bases and J by 1 base, with 17 bases between them. The CDR3 is 14 amino acids.

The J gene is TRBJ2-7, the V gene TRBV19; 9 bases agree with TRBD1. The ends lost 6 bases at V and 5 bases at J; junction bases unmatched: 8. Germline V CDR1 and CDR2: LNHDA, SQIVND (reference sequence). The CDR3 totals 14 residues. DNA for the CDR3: TGTGCCAGTAGCGGGACAGGGACCTTAAACGAGCAGTACTTC. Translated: CASSGTGTLNEQYF.

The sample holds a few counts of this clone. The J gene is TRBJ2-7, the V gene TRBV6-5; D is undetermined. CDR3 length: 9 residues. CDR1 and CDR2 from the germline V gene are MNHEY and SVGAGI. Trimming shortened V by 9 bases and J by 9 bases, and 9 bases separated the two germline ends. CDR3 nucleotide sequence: TGTGCCAGTTCCCAACTGCAGTACTTC. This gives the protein CASSQLQYF.

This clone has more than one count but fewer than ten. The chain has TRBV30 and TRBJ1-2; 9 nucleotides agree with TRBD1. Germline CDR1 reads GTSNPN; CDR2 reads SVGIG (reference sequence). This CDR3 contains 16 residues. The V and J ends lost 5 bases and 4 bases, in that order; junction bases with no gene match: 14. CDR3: CAWALGDRAKPYGYTF. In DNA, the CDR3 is TGTGCCTGGGCTCTCGGGGACAGGGCCAAACCCTATGGCTACACCTTC.

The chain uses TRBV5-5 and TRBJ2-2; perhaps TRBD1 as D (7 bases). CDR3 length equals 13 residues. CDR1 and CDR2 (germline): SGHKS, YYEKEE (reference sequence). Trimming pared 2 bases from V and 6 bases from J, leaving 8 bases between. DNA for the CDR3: TGTGCCAGCAGCTTCAGGGGGGCCGGGGAGCTGTTTTTT. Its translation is CASSFRGAGELFF. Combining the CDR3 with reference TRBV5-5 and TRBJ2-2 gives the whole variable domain DAGVTQSPTHLIKTRGQQVTLRCSPISGHKSVSWYQQVLGQGPQFIFQYYEKEERGRGNFPDRFSARQFPNYSSELNVNALLLGDSALYLCASSFRGAGELFFGEGSRLTVL.